The 4 T cell receptor beta chains listed next were all sequenced from one sample in a study of beta chain features in type 1 diabetes. Antigens of these TCRs are unknown. Notes on the study in general: Significant though moderate, a shortening of TCRB CDR3s appeared in all four CD4+ subsets of Type 1 diabetes patients.

Expressed TCRB transcripts were sequenced because the isolated RNA had all been reverse transcribed beforehand. Some clones are missing from TCRdb's copy, which holds only in-frame ones; the method was immunoSEQ multiplex PCR. Found here are 50,000 or so clones, roughly two fifths of them singletons; the top ten hold approximately 1.5%. The sample taken for sequencing was Tregs from blood. These receptors all come from a man younger than 40 with type 1 diabetes.

This clone turned up a few times. V and J are TRBV28 and TRBJ2-5; 8 nucleotides match TRBD1. Germline V gene data show CDR1 as MDHEN and CDR2 as SYDVKM. With 5 bases clipped from V and 4 bases from J, the junction kept 6 bases outside the gene matches. The CDR3 extends over 14 amino acids. The CDR3 DNA sequence: TGTGCCAGCAGTCCCCCCCAGGGGGCAGAGACCCAGTACTTC. This translates into CASSPPQGAETQYF.

The chain employs TRBV5-4 and TRBJ2-7; D call uncertain. The CDR3 is 12 amino acids. V was pared by 0 bases and J by 5 bases, with 6 bases between. CDR1 is SGHNT and CDR2 is YYREEE in the germline V gene (reference sequence). Here the CDR3 DNA reads TGTGCCAGCAGCTTGGACTCGCACGAGCAGTACTTC. Translated, it gives CASSLDSHEQYF.

This sequence joins TRBV7-2 and TRBJ2-7, with a possible D match to TRBD1 (5 bases). The CDR3 is 15 residues long. Germline V gene sequence: CDR1 SGHTA, CDR2 FQGNSA. V lost 5 bases, J lost 2 bases, and 16 bases lay in between. Written as DNA, the CDR3 is TGTGCCAGCAGCCCCGAGGCAGGGTCCACCTACGAGCAGTACTTC. Translation: CASSPEAGSTYEQYF.

This clone showed up just once. The V and J genes are TRBV27 and TRBJ2-3, with 8 bases that match TRBD2. The germline V gene encodes CDR1 MNHEY and CDR2 SMNVEV (reference sequence). This CDR3 has 14 residues. With V trimmed by 6 bases and J by 7 bases, 9 bases remained unmatched. CDR3 bases: TGTGCCAGCAGCCGCCCGGGACTAGGGAATACGCAGTATTTT. It encodes CASSRPGLGNTQYF.